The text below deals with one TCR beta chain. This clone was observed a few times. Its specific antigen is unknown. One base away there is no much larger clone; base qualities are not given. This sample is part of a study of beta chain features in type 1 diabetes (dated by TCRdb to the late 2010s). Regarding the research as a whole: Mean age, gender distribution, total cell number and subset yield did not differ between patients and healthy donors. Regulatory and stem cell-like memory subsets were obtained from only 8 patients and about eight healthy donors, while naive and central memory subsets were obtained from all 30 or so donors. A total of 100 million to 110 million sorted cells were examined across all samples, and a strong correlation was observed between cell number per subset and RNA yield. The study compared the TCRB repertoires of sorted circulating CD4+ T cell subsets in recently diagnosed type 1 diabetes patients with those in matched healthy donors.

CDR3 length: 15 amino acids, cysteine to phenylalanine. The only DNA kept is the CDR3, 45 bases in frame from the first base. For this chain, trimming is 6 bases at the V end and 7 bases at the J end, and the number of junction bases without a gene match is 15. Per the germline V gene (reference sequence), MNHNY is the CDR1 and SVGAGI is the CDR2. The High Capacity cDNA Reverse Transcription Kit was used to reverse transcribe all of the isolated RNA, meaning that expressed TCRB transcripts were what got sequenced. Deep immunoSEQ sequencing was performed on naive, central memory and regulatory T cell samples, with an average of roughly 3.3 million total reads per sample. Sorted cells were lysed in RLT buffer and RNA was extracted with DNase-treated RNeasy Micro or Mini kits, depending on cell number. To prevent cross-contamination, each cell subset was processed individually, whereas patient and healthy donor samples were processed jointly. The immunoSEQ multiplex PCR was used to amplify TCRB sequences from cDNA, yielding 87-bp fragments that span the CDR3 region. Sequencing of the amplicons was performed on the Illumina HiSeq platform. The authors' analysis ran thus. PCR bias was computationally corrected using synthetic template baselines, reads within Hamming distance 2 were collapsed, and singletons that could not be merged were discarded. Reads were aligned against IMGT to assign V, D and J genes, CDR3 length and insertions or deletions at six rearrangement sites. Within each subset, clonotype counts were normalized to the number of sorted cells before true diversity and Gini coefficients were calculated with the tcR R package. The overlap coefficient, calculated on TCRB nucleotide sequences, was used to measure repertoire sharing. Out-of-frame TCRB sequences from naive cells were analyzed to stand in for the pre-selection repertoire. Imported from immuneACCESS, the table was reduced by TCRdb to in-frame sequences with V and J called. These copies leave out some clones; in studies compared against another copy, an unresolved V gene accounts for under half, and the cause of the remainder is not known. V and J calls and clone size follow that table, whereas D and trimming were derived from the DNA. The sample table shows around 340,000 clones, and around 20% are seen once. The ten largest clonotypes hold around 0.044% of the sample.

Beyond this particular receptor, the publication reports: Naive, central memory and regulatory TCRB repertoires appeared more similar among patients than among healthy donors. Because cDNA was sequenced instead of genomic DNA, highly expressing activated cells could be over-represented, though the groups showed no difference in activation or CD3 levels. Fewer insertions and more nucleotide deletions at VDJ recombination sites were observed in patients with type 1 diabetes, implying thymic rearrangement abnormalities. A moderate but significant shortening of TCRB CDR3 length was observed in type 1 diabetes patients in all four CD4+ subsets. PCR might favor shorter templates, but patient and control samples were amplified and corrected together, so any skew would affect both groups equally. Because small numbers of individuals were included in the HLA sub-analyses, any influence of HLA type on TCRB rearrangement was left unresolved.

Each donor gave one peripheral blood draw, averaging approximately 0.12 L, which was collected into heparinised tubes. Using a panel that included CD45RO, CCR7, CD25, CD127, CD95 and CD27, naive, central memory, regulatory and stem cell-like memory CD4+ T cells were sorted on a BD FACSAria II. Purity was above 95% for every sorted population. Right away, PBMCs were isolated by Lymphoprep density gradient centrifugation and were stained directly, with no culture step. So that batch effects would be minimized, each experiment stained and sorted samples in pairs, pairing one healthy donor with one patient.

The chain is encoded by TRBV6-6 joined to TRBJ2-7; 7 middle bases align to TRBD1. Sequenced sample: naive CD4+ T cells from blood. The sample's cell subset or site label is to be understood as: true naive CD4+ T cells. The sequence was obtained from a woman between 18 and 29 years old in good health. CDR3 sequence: CASRLNRDSGQEQYF. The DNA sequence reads TGTGCCAGCAGGCTTAACCGGGACAGCGGCCAGGAGCAGTACTTC.